These T cell receptor beta chains were read from a single sample in a study of CD8 T cells in ankylosing spondylitis. TCRdb re-derived calls from the 5' RACE reads in MiXCR, one entry per CDR3 protein. The sample records 750,000 to 850,000 distinct CDR3 sequences, approximately 12% being singletons. The specimen was blood, either unsorted or a sorted T cell fraction (not recorded which). These receptor sequences come from a male donor with ankylosing spondylitis. CDR3s leave out the opening cysteine and the closing phenylalanine or tryptophan.

TRBJ1-1	TRBV5-1	ASSPRTGGVNTEAF
TRBJ2-2	TRBV7-2	ASSLATGAGELF
TRBJ2-1	TRBV29-1	SWTGSQSYNEQF
TRBJ1-5	TRBV6-1	ASNGGRDQPQH
TRBJ1-3	TRBV29-1	SVELGAGNTIY
TRBJ2-4	TRBV11-2	ASSLLGAKNIQY
TRBJ1-1	TRBV5-1	ASSLPGQGYTEAF
TRBJ1-1	TRBV4-1	ASSLHRGGDGEDTEAF
TRBJ2-7	TRBV7-2	ASSLAFRGSAYEQY
TRBJ1-2	TRBV20-1	SASQNHGYT
TRBJ2-3	TRBV5-1	ASSFWSLGTDTQY
TRBJ2-5	TRBV11-1	ASSLRDRDRETQY
TRBJ2-1	TRBV9	ASSGGLAGGSNEQF
TRBJ2-2	TRBV4-2	ASSQVTSGSGNTGELF
TRBJ2-7	TRBV15	ATSRVDWGAHEQY
TRBJ1-1	TRBV29-1	SVGQGGNTEAF
TRBJ2-1	TRBV7-3	ASSSSGGAENEQF
TRBJ2-7	TRBV20-1	SASTLAGGLYEQY
TRBJ2-7	TRBV6-1	ASRLGTGVYEQY
TRBJ1-1	TRBV20-1	SANRATHNFEAF
TRBJ1-3	TRBV5-1	ASSFGTLSGNTIY
TRBJ2-3	TRBV20-1	SAREVGATDTQY
TRBJ1-1	TRBV12-3/TRBV12-4	ASSLLATENTEAF
TRBJ2-7	TRBV4-3	ASSLGLADEQY
TRBJ2-3	TRBV6-5	ASSYSGGGGTDTQY
TRBJ1-5	TRBV4-3	ASSQPTGTNNQPQH
TRBJ2-2	TRBV6-1	ASTPGGGTGELF
TRBJ1-4	TRBV27	ASRARQSTNEKLF
TRBJ1-5	TRBV6-2/TRBV6-3	ASSYFYQPQH
TRBJ2-1	TRBV20-1	SASTSGNNEQF
TRBJ2-2	TRBV28	ASRPSGGSVAGELF
TRBJ2-1	TRBV5-1	ASSVGNSLPYNEQF
TRBJ1-2	TRBV18	ASSAGYSYGYT
TRBJ1-4	TRBV12-3/TRBV12-4	ASSPGRTNEKLF
TRBJ1-2	TRBV5-1	ASRPDVNYGYT
TRBJ2-7	TRBV20-1	SARLAGTGGSNEQY
TRBJ2-7	TRBV7-9	ASSAQASGTVYEQY
TRBJ2-7	TRBV5-1	ASSLGLAGDTYEQY
TRBJ1-2	TRBV10-3	AISGSDSANYGYT
TRBJ1-5	TRBV6-1	ASSIGRGMTQH
TRBJ1-6	TRBV5-5	ASSRTGGLNSPLH
TRBJ2-2	TRBV20-1	SARKTVTGELF
TRBJ1-6	TRBV7-6	ASSLESTGSSYNSPLH
TRBJ1-1	TRBV10-1	ASRVDRVGDTEAF
TRBJ2-7	TRBV7-2	ASSLSVPGGRYEQY
TRBJ1-1	TRBV18	ASSPRSIGDTTEAF